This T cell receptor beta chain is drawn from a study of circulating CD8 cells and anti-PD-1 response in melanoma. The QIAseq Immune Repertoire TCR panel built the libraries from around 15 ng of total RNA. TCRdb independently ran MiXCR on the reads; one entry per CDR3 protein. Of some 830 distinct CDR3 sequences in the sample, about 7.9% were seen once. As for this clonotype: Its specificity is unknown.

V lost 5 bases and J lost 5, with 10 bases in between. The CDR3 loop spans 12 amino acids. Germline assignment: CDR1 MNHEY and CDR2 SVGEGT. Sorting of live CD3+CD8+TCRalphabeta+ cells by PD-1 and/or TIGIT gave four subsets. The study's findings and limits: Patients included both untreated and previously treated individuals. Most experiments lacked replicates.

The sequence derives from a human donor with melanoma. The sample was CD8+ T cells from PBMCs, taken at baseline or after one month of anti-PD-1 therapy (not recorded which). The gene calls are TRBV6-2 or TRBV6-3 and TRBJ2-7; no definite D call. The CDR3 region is CASSRPMDEQYF. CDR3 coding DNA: TGTGCCAGCAGTCGTCCGATGGACGAGCAGTACTTC.